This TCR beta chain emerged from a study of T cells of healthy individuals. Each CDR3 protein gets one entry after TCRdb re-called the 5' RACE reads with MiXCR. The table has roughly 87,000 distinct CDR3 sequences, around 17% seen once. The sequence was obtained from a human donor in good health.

The CDR3 DNA is TGTGCCAGCAGTGACTCAGGGGACACCGGGGAGCTGTTTTTT. This codes for CASSDSGDTGELFF. The gene calls are TRBV6-4 and TRBJ2-2; a weak D match, TRBD1 (5 bases). From germline, CDR1 is MRHNA and CDR2 SNTAGT. Trimming left V 0 bases short and J 3 bases short, with 5 bases between. The CDR3 totals 14 residues.